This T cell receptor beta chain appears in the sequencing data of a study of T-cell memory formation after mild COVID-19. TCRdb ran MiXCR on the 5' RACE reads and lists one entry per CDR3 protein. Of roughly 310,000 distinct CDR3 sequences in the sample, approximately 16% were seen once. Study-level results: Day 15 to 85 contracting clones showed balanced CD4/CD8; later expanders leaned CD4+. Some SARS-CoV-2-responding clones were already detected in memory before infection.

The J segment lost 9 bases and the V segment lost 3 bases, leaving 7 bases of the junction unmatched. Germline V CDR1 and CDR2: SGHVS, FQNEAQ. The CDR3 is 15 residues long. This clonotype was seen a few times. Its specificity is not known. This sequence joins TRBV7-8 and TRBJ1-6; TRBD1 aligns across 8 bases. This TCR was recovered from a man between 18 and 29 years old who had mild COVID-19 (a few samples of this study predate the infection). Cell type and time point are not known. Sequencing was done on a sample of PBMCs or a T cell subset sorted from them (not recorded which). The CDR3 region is CASSFQGAASSPLHF. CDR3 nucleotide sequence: TGTGCCAGCAGCTTTCAGGGGGCGGCTTCTTCACCCCTCCACTTT. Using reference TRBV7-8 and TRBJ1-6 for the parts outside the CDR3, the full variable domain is GAGVSQSPRYKVAKRGQDVALRCDPISGHVSLFWYQQALGQGPEFLTYFQNEAQLDKSGLPSDRFFAERPEGSVSTLKIQRTQQEDSAVYLCASSFQGAASSPLHFGNGTRLTVT.